Listed below are T cell receptor beta chains from one sample, sequenced in a study of shared T cell receptors in the human thymus. Profiling relied on immunoSEQ multiplex PCR, and the TCRdb table lists in-frame clones only, not all of them. In the table there are hundreds of thousands of clones, around 78% of which are singletons. These same records also appear under a second study, on human thymus T cells.

Sample: thymocytes. These receptors were taken from a boy younger than two with a congenital heart defect. Both conserved end residues are trimmed from each CDR3. Each record gives: V gene, clone size, CDR3 protein. A clone size is listed for some rows: how often the clone was seen (once, few, many), or a class if it is expanded.

v_gene: TRBV27; abundance: NA; CDR3aa: ASSLPGLSNQPQH
v_gene: TRBV6-5; abundance: NA; CDR3aa: ASRPREYNEQF
v_gene: TRBV7-6; abundance: NA; CDR3aa: ASSPEGQGKTNEKLF
v_gene: TRBV7-3; abundance: few; CDR3aa: ASSPRSYTGAQSQY
v_gene: TRBV7-9; abundance: NA; CDR3aa: ASSFLELAPDNEQF
v_gene: TRBV14; abundance: NA; CDR3aa: ASSQGPGPSEQF
v_gene: TRBV29-1; abundance: NA; CDR3aa: SARQAAEAF
v_gene: TRBV28; abundance: few; CDR3aa: ASTQTSGSSYVGQY
v_gene: TRBV27; abundance: NA; CDR3aa: ATASRNVGTSGRSKSYNEQF
v_gene: TRBV7-2; abundance: NA; CDR3aa: ASSYRDTPYEQY
v_gene: TRBV11-2; abundance: few; CDR3aa: ASSTHTEAF
v_gene: TRBV10-3; abundance: once; CDR3aa: AIKSLGANVLT
v_gene: TRBV2; abundance: NA; CDR3aa: ASSERTNYNEQF
v_gene: TRBV30; abundance: NA; CDR3aa: AWSHPPTGLNTEAF
v_gene: TRBV10-3; abundance: once; CDR3aa: AIRRADDYEQY
v_gene: TRBV27; abundance: NA; CDR3aa: ASSWKGGQGGETQY
v_gene: TRBV27; abundance: few; CDR3aa: ASKGNRTDTQY
v_gene: TRBV30; abundance: NA; CDR3aa: AWSPPRGTGPYGYT
v_gene: TRBV5-8; abundance: NA; CDR3aa: ASSLERLSYEQY
v_gene: TRBV7-2; abundance: NA; CDR3aa: ASSTPWDRGLYEQY
v_gene: TRBV4-3; abundance: few; CDR3aa: ASSPHRLAATQY
v_gene: TRBV7-8; abundance: NA; CDR3aa: ASSLVRPSGRPLNYEQY
v_gene: TRBV5-4; abundance: NA; CDR3aa: ASSSMRGPYGYT
v_gene: TRBV4-1; abundance: NA; CDR3aa: ASSQDPIQGRERNGELF
v_gene: TRBV7-6; abundance: NA; CDR3aa: ASSLEIHHSLSSYNEQF
v_gene: TRBV18; abundance: NA; CDR3aa: ASSPLNKRIGETQY
v_gene: TRBV18; abundance: NA; CDR3aa: ASSPEPGSGISDEQY
v_gene: TRBV9; abundance: NA; CDR3aa: ASSVSGGSQETQY
v_gene: TRBV21-1; abundance: NA; CDR3aa: ASSNERGRQPQH
v_gene: TRBV29-1; abundance: NA; CDR3aa: SDRRAGDSYNEQF
v_gene: TRBV10-3; abundance: NA; CDR3aa: AISPWADTQY
v_gene: TRBV10-3; abundance: few; CDR3aa: AIGLAGGPGEQY
v_gene: TRBV20-1; abundance: NA; CDR3aa: SARARGGQF
v_gene: TRBV4-1; abundance: NA; CDR3aa: ASSQPRFARGRRDIGGYT
v_gene: TRBV10-1; abundance: NA; CDR3aa: ASNRPTGANTEAF
v_gene: TRBV19; abundance: NA; CDR3aa: ASSPQGQGLGWQPQH
v_gene: TRBV14; abundance: NA; CDR3aa: ASSQDGTSGIYEQY
v_gene: TRBV4-1; abundance: NA; CDR3aa: ASSLTSGQKLF
v_gene: TRBV9; abundance: NA; CDR3aa: ASRWLSTDTQY
v_gene: TRBV7-9; abundance: few; CDR3aa: ASSPIRTSVHEQY
v_gene: TRBV6-6; abundance: NA; CDR3aa: ASSPPTRGYEQY
v_gene: TRBV10-3; abundance: few; CDR3aa: AISESPGGTSGNTIY
v_gene: TRBV6-5; abundance: NA; CDR3aa: ASSYEAAYEQY
v_gene: TRBV7-2; abundance: NA; CDR3aa: ASSSYRDSNQPQH
v_gene: TRBV7-6; abundance: few; CDR3aa: ASSSRPGTSGCGDTQY
v_gene: TRBV25-1; abundance: NA; CDR3aa: ASSKQDSNTEAF
v_gene: TRBV2; abundance: once; CDR3aa: ASSEAYRSYNEQF
v_gene: TRBV5-1; abundance: NA; CDR3aa: ASTQTSGRVNEQF
v_gene: TRBV20-1; abundance: NA; CDR3aa: SARPTSWF
v_gene: TRBV5-1; abundance: NA; CDR3aa: ASSLDSNSNQPQH
v_gene: TRBV2; abundance: NA; CDR3aa: ASRPTSGVTYEQY
v_gene: TRBV19; abundance: few; CDR3aa: ASSSTGGRPPNTGELF
v_gene: TRBV6-1; abundance: NA; CDR3aa: ASSDRDYEQY
v_gene: TRBV28; abundance: NA; CDR3aa: ASSLRVYSNQPQH
v_gene: TRBV7-9; abundance: NA; CDR3aa: ASSLATTAGADEQF
v_gene: TRBV27; abundance: NA; CDR3aa: ASSPSANKYEQY
v_gene: TRBV5-6; abundance: few; CDR3aa: ASSFLEIAVYNEQF